The clone carrying this T cell receptor beta chain has a single count. Germline V gene sequence: CDR1 SGHVS, CDR2 FQNEAQ. CDR3 size: 15 residues. Trimming took off 0 bases at V and 2 bases at J, with 8 bases between the two ends. This sample was taken from a study of shared clonotypes between healthy human individuals. The wider study: With ages of 18 to 49, the donors were a couple of women and three men. For every donor, three CD4 naive, three CD4 memory, two CD8 naive and one CD8 memory plates were used.

Positively selected for CCR7, the CD45RO-negative cells used as naive CD8 cells excluded terminally differentiated effector memory CD45RA+ cells. TCRdb's table, derived via immunoSEQ multiplex PCR, lists solely in-frame clones and lacks some. The sample carries over 2,000,000 clones, around 93% recorded once. The clonotype comes from a man younger than 35 in good health. Some clones in this sample may be carry-over from other donors' samples. The sequenced sample was naive CD8+ T cells from PBMCs. This chain connects TRBV7-8 to TRBJ1-3, with a possible D match to TRBD1 (5 bases). The CDR3 is CASSLARGAGNTIYF. CDR3 nucleotide sequence: TGTGCCAGCAGCTTAGCGCGGGGGGCTGGAAACACCATATATTTT. Together with reference TRBV7-8 and TRBJ1-3, the CDR3 gives the full variable domain: GAGVSQSPRYKVAKRGQDVALRCDPISGHVSLFWYQQALGQGPEFLTYFQNEAQLDKSGLPSDRFFAERPEGSVSTLKIQRTQQEDSAVYLCASSLARGAGNTIYFGEGSWLTVV.